This is a list of T cell receptor beta chains from one sample in a study of cytomegalovirus exposure and HLA in healthy donors. Clones were sequenced by immunoSEQ multiplex PCR, and TCRdb holds only the in-frame ones, with some missing. The sample shows about 190,000 clones, about four fifths of them seen only once. The sample was PBMCs. The receptors here all came from a woman in her forties or fifties in good health and CMV-seropositive. Both conserved end residues are part of each CDR3. The order of the fields is J gene, V gene, clone size, D gene, CDR3 protein, CDR3 DNA. D genes are given only for firm matches. Rows give clone size only sometimes, using once, few, many, or a class for an expanded clone.

TRBJ2-7 TRBV10-3 once TRBD2 CATTLERGGHEQYF TGTGCCACCACCTTGGAGCGGGGGGGACACGAGCAGTACTTC
TRBJ2-7 TRBV25-1 NA NA CASSSSGLQGGEQYF TGTGCCAGCAGTTCCTCGGGGTTACAGGGTGGGGAGCAGTACTTC
TRBJ2-3 TRBV4-2 NA TRBD2 CASSQVGGTSGDSATQYF TGTGCCAGCAGCCAAGTAGGGGGGACTAGCGGAGATTCGGCGACGCAGTATTTT
TRBJ2-4 TRBV7-9 once NA CSSSLGTSPSIQYF TGTTCCAGCAGCTTAGGGACTTCTCCTAGCATTCAGTACTTC
TRBJ2-1 TRBV6-6 NA TRBD1 CASTNRGNNEQFF TGTGCCAGCACAAACAGGGGGAACAATGAGCAGTTCTTC
TRBJ2-7 TRBV7-6 once NA CASSLPGYEQYF TGTGCCAGCAGCTTACCAGGCTACGAGCAGTACTTC
TRBJ1-1 TRBV14 NA NA CASSQGRGEAFF TGTGCCAGCAGCCAAGGGAGGGGTGAAGCTTTCTTT
TRBJ1-4 TRBV15 NA NA CATSFSTNEKLFF TGTGCCACCAGCTTCTCAACTAATGAAAAACTGTTTTTT
TRBJ2-7 TRBV6-6 NA TRBD2 CASIGRRGGGAYEQYF TGTGCCAGCATTGGGCGACGCGGCGGGGGGGCTTACGAGCAGTACTTC
TRBJ1-6 TRBV6-6 NA NA CASSYQPDSPLHF TGTGCCAGCAGTTATCAACCGGATTCACCCCTCCACTTT
TRBJ2-1 TRBV12-5 NA NA CASGSLPQPGLNEQFF TGTGCTAGTGGTTCGCTACCTCAGCCGGGACTTAATGAGCAGTTCTTC
TRBJ2-1 TRBV10-3 NA TRBD2 CAISGAGGPAVNEQFF TGTGCCATCAGTGGGGCGGGGGGGCCGGCTGTCAATGAGCAGTTCTTC
TRBJ2-3 TRBV5-5 NA TRBD2 CASSHGTSGAPDTQYF TGTGCCAGCAGCCATGGGACTAGCGGGGCTCCTGATACGCAGTATTTT
TRBJ1-1 TRBV6-1 NA NA CASPLEVNTEAFF TGTGCCAGCCCGCTCGAGGTGAACACTGAAGCTTTCTTT
TRBJ2-5 TRBV14 NA NA CASSQGGRETQYF TGTGCCAGCAGCCAAGGGGGCCGAGAGACCCAGTACTTC
TRBJ1-2 TRBV29-1 NA NA CSVYRASGYTF TGCAGCGTTTACAGGGCAAGCGGCTACACCTTC
TRBJ1-4 TRBV30 once TRBD1 CAWSAKGTGGEKLFF TGTGCCTGGAGCGCCAAAGGGACAGGGGGAGAAAAACTGTTTTTT
TRBJ1-3 TRBV9 once NA CASSVQGRTGNTIYF TGTGCCAGCAGCGTACAGGGTAGGACTGGAAACACCATATATTTT
TRBJ2-5 TRBV29-1 NA TRBD1 CSVNRGRETQYF TGCAGCGTAAACAGGGGGCGAGAGACCCAGTACTTC
TRBJ2-5 TRBV19 NA NA CASSIARSGQETQYF TGTGCCAGTAGTATCGCTCGTAGCGGTCAAGAGACCCAGTACTTC
TRBJ2-1 TRBV7-5 NA NA CASSLSQGRNEQFF TGTGCCAGCAGCCTATCACAGGGGCGGAATGAGCAGTTCTTC
TRBJ2-3 TRBV6-1 NA TRBD2 CASSGRDYSSTDTQYF TGTGCCAGCAGTGGCCGGGACTACTCTTCCACAGATACGCAGTATTTT
TRBJ2-3 TRBV11-1 NA TRBD2 CASSFLAGGLTDTQYF TGTGCCAGCAGCTTCCTAGCGGGGGGCCTCACAGATACGCAGTATTTT
TRBJ1-5 TRBV29-1 NA NA CSVRDNNQPQHF TGCAGCGTTCGGGACAACAATCAGCCCCAGCATTTT
TRBJ2-2 TRBV9 NA NA CASSVGHHTGELFF TGTGCCAGCAGCGTAGGGCACCACACCGGGGAGCTGTTTTTT
TRBJ2-3 TRBV6-1 NA NA CASKEGPGDTQYF TGTGCCAGCAAGGAGGGGCCCGGAGATACGCAGTATTTT
TRBJ1-2 TRBV5-1 NA NA CASSLSANYGYTF TGCGCCAGCAGCTTGTCAGCTAACTATGGCTACACCTTC
TRBJ2-3 TRBV19 NA TRBD2 CASSIGLAGGPTDTQYF TGTGCCAGTAGTATAGGACTAGCGGGGGGACCCACAGATACGCAGTATTTT
TRBJ1-3 TRBV6-6 NA NA CASSNREGGNTIYF TGTGCCAGCAGTAACCGGGAGGGAGGAAACACCATATATTTT
TRBJ1-2 TRBV5-4 few NA CASTTPQQGNGYTF TGTGCCAGCACCACACCACAGCAGGGGAATGGCTACACCTTC
TRBJ1-2 TRBV25-1 NA NA CASSPPKAGKAQGGYTF TGTGCCAGCAGTCCACCCAAGGCAGGGAAAGCCCAAGGGGGCTACACCTTC
TRBJ2-1 TRBV20-1 NA NA CSADWRDEQFF TGCAGTGCGGACTGGAGGGATGAGCAGTTCTTC
TRBJ2-1 TRBV5-1 NA TRBD2 CASSFTSGGTIHEQFF TGCGCCAGCTCATTTACCAGCGGGGGGACCATTCATGAGCAGTTCTTC
TRBJ1-2 TRBV6-5 NA NA CASSYRQTGYYYGYTF TGTGCCAGCAGTTACCGCCAGACAGGATATTACTATGGCTACACCTTC
TRBJ2-2 TRBV27 NA TRBD2 CASSLRLAGVPGELFF TGTGCCAGCAGTCTCCGACTAGCGGGGGTCCCCGGGGAGCTGTTTTTT
TRBJ1-1 TRBV18 NA NA CASSSAGISEAFF TGTGCCAGCTCATCTGCAGGGATCAGTGAAGCTTTCTTT
TRBJ2-5 TRBV5-6 NA NA CASHQEAGWETQYF TGTGCCAGCCATCAAGAGGCAGGGTGGGAGACCCAGTACTTC